Presented here are 21 T cell receptor beta chains from one specimen sequenced in a study of T cell responses to AZD1222 COVID-19 vaccine. Clones were read by immunoSEQ multiplex PCR, and TCRdb kept only the in-frame ones, dropping some. Here the sample spans 110,000 to 150,000 clones, more than 75% being singletons. The sequences come from peripheral blood, collected 28 days after the second AZD1222 dose. These receptors were obtained from an adult who received the AZD1222 COVID-19 vaccine.

This chain links TRBV29-1 with TRBJ2-1, with 7 nucleotides matching TRBD1. The germline V gene has CDR1 SQVTM and CDR2 ANQGSEA. V trimming: 7 bases; J trimming: 7 bases; junction bases outside the gene matches: 7. The CDR3 is 12 residues long. The chain's CDR3 is CSAETRGNEQFF. The CDR3 nucleotides are TGCAGCGCCGAAACCAGGGGGAATGAGCAGTTCTTC.

The chain has TRBV9 and TRBJ2-1; 8 nucleotides align to TRBD2. The V and J ends lost 0 bases and 12 bases, in that order; junction bases with no gene match: 8. The length of the CDR3 is 14 residues. Germline values: CDR1 SGDLS, CDR2 YYNGEE. CDR3 nucleotides: TGTGCCAGCAGCGTAGACTATATGGCGGGAGGGCAGTTCTTC. Translation gives CASSVDYMAGGQFF.

The chain has TRBV19 and TRBJ1-5; no definite D call. V shed 4 bases and J shed 2 bases, with 18 bases lying between them. The CDR3 has 17 amino acids. Germline assignment: CDR1 LNHDA and CDR2 SQIVND (reference sequence). CDR3 nucleotides: TGTGCCAGTAGTACCCGAGGGCCCACGGGTGGCAATCAGCCCCAGCATTTT. This encodes CASSTRGPTGGNQPQHF.

This clone was seen a handful of times. The V and J genes are TRBV7-9 and TRBJ1-2; D is undetermined. From germline, CDR1 is SEHNR and CDR2 FQNEAQ (reference sequence). This CDR3 is 17 amino acids long. Trimming removed 6 bases at V and 8 bases at J, with 28 bases between. The CDR3 sequence is CASRSRVDRPEILGYTF. As DNA, the CDR3 is TGTGCCAGCAGATCGAGGGTGGACCGGCCGGAGATATTGGGCTACACCTTC. The complete variable domain, with remaining parts taken from reference TRBV7-9 and TRBJ1-2, reads DTGVSQNPRHKITKRGQNVTFRCDPISEHNRLYWYRQTLGQGPEFLTYFQNEAQLEKSRLLSDRFSAERPKGSFSTLEIQRTEQGDSAMYLCASRSRVDRPEILGYTFGSGTRLTVV.

This clone was seen only once. The CDR3 region is CASSYRASGTGGIGTEAFF. DNA for the CDR3: TGTGCCAGCAGTTACAGGGCCTCCGGGACAGGGGGCATAGGGACTGAAGCTTTCTTT. The genes are TRBV6-2 or TRBV6-3 and TRBJ1-1, with 12 bases lining up with TRBD1. Trimming removed 2 bases from V and 5 bases from J; junction bases left unmatched: 15. Looked up from germline, CDR1 is MNHEY and CDR2 is SVGEGT. The CDR3 runs 19 residues.

The V and J genes are TRBV10-3 and TRBJ2-5; 8 nucleotides align to TRBD1. J lost 0 bases, V lost 4 bases, and 22 bases had no gene match. CDR1 and CDR2 (germline): ENHRY, SYGVKD. The CDR3 extends over 21 amino acids. The CDR3 spells CAISGGRTGTGEDRYQETQYF. The CDR3 DNA follows: TGTGCCATCAGTGGGGGACGGACCGGGACAGGAGAAGACAGGTACCAAGAGACCCAGTACTTC.

The V call is TRBV9, the J call TRBJ2-3, with D perhaps TRBD1 (5 bases). This CDR3 contains 13 residues. Germline assignment: CDR1 SGDLS and CDR2 YYNGEE. V was shortened by 3 bases and J by 7 bases, with 12 bases between the two germline ends. Here the CDR3 reads CASSATVAYTQYF. CDR3 nucleotides: TGTGCCAGCAGCGCGACAGTGGCTTATACGCAGTATTTT. The entire variable domain, with the rest obtained from reference TRBV9 and TRBJ2-3, is as follows: DSGVTQTPKHLITATGQRVTLRCSPRSGDLSVYWYQQSLDQGLQFLIQYYNGEERAKGNILERFSAQQFPDLHSELNLSSLELGDSALYFCASSATVAYTQYFGPGTRLTVL.

The chain links TRBV2 to TRBJ1-4; the D is unclear. CDR3 length: 10 residues. CDR1 and CDR2 (germline): SNHLY, FYNNEI. Trimming took 6 bases from V and 8 from J, leaving 4 bases between them. The DNA for the CDR3 is TGTGCCAGCAGGGGAGAAAAACTGTTTTTT. Its translation is CASRGEKLFF.

The genes are TRBV20-1 and TRBJ2-7; D not certain. CDR1 is DFQATT and CDR2 is SNEGSKA in the germline V gene (reference sequence). The CDR3 contains 14 residues. V was cut by 3 bases and J by 7 bases, with 19 bases left in between. The DNA for the CDR3 is TGCAGTGCTAGTCTGGGCCTATCGTTTTGGGAGCAGTACTTC. Residues: CSASLGLSFWEQYF.

The chain uses TRBV30 and TRBJ2-7; D is possibly TRBD2 (5 bases). In germline, CDR1 is GTSNPN, CDR2 SVGIG (reference sequence). The CDR3 spans 12 residues. The germline V and J ends were trimmed by 3 bases and 4 bases, with 10 bases remaining between them. CDR3 sequence reads: CAWSGVGYEQYF. In DNA form, the CDR3 reads TGTGCCTGGAGCGGGGTGGGGTACGAGCAGTACTTC. Full variable domain (remainder filled in from reference TRBV30 and TRBJ2-7): SQTIHQWPATLVQPVGSPLSLECTVEGTSNPNLYWYRQAAGRGLQLLFYSVGIGQISSEVPQNLSASRPQDRQFILSSKKLLLSDSGFYLCAWSGVGYEQYFGPGTRLTVT.

This chain uses TRBV7-2 with TRBJ2-2; the D gene is possibly TRBD1 (5 bases). The CDR3 spans 14 residues. Germline V lookup: CDR1 SGHTA, CDR2 FQGNSA. V was trimmed by 5 bases and J by 7 bases, leaving 14 bases between them. In DNA, the CDR3 is TGTGCCAGCAGCCCAGGGTTCCCGGGCGGGGAGCTGTTTTTT. It translates to CASSPGFPGGELFF.

This chain uses TRBV6-5 with TRBJ2-7; D might be TRBD1 or TRBD2, each matching 5 bases. Trimming pared 6 bases from V and 3 bases from J, leaving 15 bases between. This CDR3 is 14 amino acids long. Germline CDR1 is MNHEY and CDR2 is SVGAGI. The CDR3 is CASSPGDGLYEQYF. The CDR3 DNA reads TGTGCCAGCAGCCCCGGGGACGGCCTCTACGAGCAGTACTTC.

This chain joins TRBV24-1 and TRBJ1-5, with a weak D call TRBD1 (6 bases). The V and J ends lost 5 bases and 6 bases respectively, with 7 bases between them. The germline V gene encodes CDR1 KGHDR and CDR2 SFDVKD. The CDR3 has 12 residues. The CDR3 nucleotides are TGTGCCACCAGTGCGGACAGTCAGCCCCAGCATTTT. It specifies CATSADSQPQHF.

The CDR3 protein is CASRLQTGTPIFGIEQPQHF. CDR3 nucleotides: TGTGCCAGCAGGCTACAAACCGGGACACCAATCTTCGGTATCGAACAGCCCCAGCATTTT. The chain is built from TRBV3-1 (or the pseudogene TRBV3-2) and TRBJ1-5, with D perhaps matching TRBD1 (6 bases). V was pared by 6 bases and J by 7 bases, with 34 bases between. The CDR3 is made up of 20 amino acids. Per the germline V gene, CDR1 is LGHDT and CDR2 is YNNKEL (reference sequence).

This clone was found once. The chain joins TRBV30 to TRBJ2-3; D is unresolved. The germline V gene encodes CDR1 GTSNPN and CDR2 SVGIG (reference sequence). Trimming removed 5 bases at V and 0 bases at J, with 6 bases between. This CDR3 has 12 residues. In DNA, the CDR3 is TGTGCCTGGGGCGCTAGCACAGATACGCAGTATTTT. Protein product: CAWGASTDTQYF.

The chain has TRBV7-2 and TRBJ2-7; possibly TRBD1 or TRBD2 for D (5 bases each). The CDR3 is 13 amino acids. V dropped 5 bases and J dropped 2 bases, with 10 bases sitting between them. Germline CDR1 reads SGHTA; CDR2 reads FQGNSA. The CDR3 DNA reads as TGTGCCAGCAGCCGAGGGACCACCTACGAGCAGTACTTC. It is translated as CASSRGTTYEQYF.

The chain uses TRBV28 and TRBJ1-1, with 7 bases matching TRBD1. The germline V gene encodes CDR1 MDHEN and CDR2 SYDVKM. This CDR3 is 16 amino acids long. V lost 3 bases, J lost 5 bases, and 12 bases stayed unmatched. CDR3 in DNA: TGTGCCAGCAGTTTGACAGGGTTTAGGGGTTTGACTGAAGCTTTCTTT. As protein: CASSLTGFRGLTEAFF.

V and J are TRBV30 and TRBJ1-2; no clear D gene. The V gene's germline CDR1 is GTSNPN and CDR2 SVGIG (reference sequence). V lost 0 bases, J lost 8 bases, and 7 bases lay in between. The CDR3 runs to 11 residues. The CDR3 DNA reads TGTGCCTGGAGTGTAATGTGGGGCTACACCTTC. Protein sequence: CAWSVMWGYTF.

This clone was detected only once. V usage is TRBV27 and J usage is TRBJ2-3, with 8 bases aligning to TRBD1. Germline CDR1 MNHEY, CDR2 SMNVEV (reference sequence). After removal of 5 bases from V and 2 bases from J, the junction contained 9 bases not matched to a gene. There are 16 residues in the CDR3. CDR3 loop: CASSGQGASHTDTQYF. The CDR3 DNA sequence: TGTGCCAGCAGTGGACAGGGAGCCTCCCACACAGATACGCAGTATTTT.

CDR3 sequence (DNA): TGCAGCGTTGAAGGGTCGGCAAAAGGGCAGTATTTT. It specifies CSVEGSAKGQYF. This chain joins TRBV29-1 and TRBJ2-3; no clear D gene. CDR1 and CDR2 (germline): SQVTM, ANQGSEA. V lost 1 base and J 11 bases, leaving 13 bases between the germline ends. The CDR3 covers 12 residues.

The chain is built from TRBV28 and TRBJ2-1; D possibly matches TRBD1 or TRBD2 (5 bases each). In germline, CDR1 is MDHEN, CDR2 SYDVKM. The CDR3 loop spans 12 amino acids. Trimming removed 7 bases at V and 4 bases at J, with 8 bases between. The chain's CDR3 is CASTGGYNEQFF. The CDR3 region has the DNA TGTGCCAGCACTGGGGGATACAATGAGCAGTTCTTC.